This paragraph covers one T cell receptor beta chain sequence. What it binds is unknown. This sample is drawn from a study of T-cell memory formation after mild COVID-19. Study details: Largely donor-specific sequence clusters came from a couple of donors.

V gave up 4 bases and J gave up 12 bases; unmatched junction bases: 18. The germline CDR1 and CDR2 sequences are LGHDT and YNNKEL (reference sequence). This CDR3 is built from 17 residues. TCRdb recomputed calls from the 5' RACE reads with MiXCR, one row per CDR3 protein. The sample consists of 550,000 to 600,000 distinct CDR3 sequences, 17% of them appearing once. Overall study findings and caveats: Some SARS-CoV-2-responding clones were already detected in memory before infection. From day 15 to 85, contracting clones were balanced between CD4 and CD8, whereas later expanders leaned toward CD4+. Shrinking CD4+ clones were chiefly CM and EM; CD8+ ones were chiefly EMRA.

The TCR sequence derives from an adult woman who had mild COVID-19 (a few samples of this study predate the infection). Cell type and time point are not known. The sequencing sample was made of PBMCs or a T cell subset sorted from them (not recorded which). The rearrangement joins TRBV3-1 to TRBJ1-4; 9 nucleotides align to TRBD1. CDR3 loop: CASSPAGQGIVRKELFF. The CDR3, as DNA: TGTGCCAGCAGCCCAGCCGGACAGGGGATCGTCCGAAAAGAACTGTTTTTT.